The rows below give T cell receptor beta chains drawn from one sample of a study of blood T cell repertoires in COVID-19. Method: immunoSEQ multiplex PCR; TCRdb's copy keeps in-frame clones and lacks some. Of about 50,000 clones listed, about 77% are singletons. Sequences were obtained from peripheral blood. The receptors stem from a man between 65 and 85 years old with active or convalescent COVID-19. Each CDR3 is given with its conserved first and last residue. Each record gives: CDR3 protein, D gene, clone size, V gene, J gene. The D gene is left open where the match is weak. Clone size is shown for a subset of rows, as once, few, many or a class of expanded clone.

cdr3_aa: CAISEGENPGPQHF
d_call: .
clone_size: .
v_call: TRBV10-3
j_call: TRBJ1-5

cdr3_aa: CASSDRVLNTEAFF
d_call: .
clone_size: many
v_call: TRBV6-1
j_call: TRBJ1-1

cdr3_aa: CASSVMSGSTYNEQFF
d_call: TRBD2
clone_size: once
v_call: TRBV5-1
j_call: TRBJ2-1

cdr3_aa: CAIGRDRGYYGYTF
d_call: TRBD1
clone_size: .
v_call: TRBV10-3
j_call: TRBJ1-2

cdr3_aa: CASSRTGHNEQFF
d_call: TRBD1
clone_size: .
v_call: TRBV5-4
j_call: TRBJ2-1

cdr3_aa: CASSPYVPRGETQYF
d_call: TRBD1
clone_size: .
v_call: TRBV7-8
j_call: TRBJ2-5

cdr3_aa: CATSRDRPRNLNQPQHF
d_call: .
clone_size: .
v_call: TRBV15
j_call: TRBJ1-5

cdr3_aa: CASSPTSTFSYEQYF
d_call: .
clone_size: .
v_call: TRBV7-2
j_call: TRBJ2-7

cdr3_aa: CASSPRPLGVGLGEQFF
d_call: .
clone_size: .
v_call: TRBV6-2/TRBV6-3
j_call: TRBJ2-1

cdr3_aa: CASTFLGQGAGTGELFF
d_call: TRBD1
clone_size: .
v_call: TRBV5-1
j_call: TRBJ2-2

cdr3_aa: CASSAYRGMRTEAFF
d_call: TRBD1
clone_size: .
v_call: TRBV7-9
j_call: TRBJ1-1

cdr3_aa: CASSQESRTWYGNSPLHF
d_call: .
clone_size: .
v_call: TRBV3-1/TRBV3-2
j_call: TRBJ1-6

cdr3_aa: CSVEVSETQYF
d_call: .
clone_size: .
v_call: TRBV29-1
j_call: TRBJ2-5

cdr3_aa: CASGQEWDSPLHF
d_call: TRBD1
clone_size: .
v_call: TRBV6-4
j_call: TRBJ1-6

cdr3_aa: CASSEATGGNQPQHF
d_call: TRBD1
clone_size: .
v_call: TRBV6-1
j_call: TRBJ1-5

cdr3_aa: CASSGDGGNQPQHF
d_call: .
clone_size: .
v_call: TRBV18
j_call: TRBJ1-5

cdr3_aa: CAISPRGQGYEQYF
d_call: TRBD1
clone_size: .
v_call: TRBV10-3
j_call: TRBJ2-7

cdr3_aa: CASSLMTTGGTEAFF
d_call: .
clone_size: .
v_call: TRBV7-9
j_call: TRBJ1-1

cdr3_aa: CASGPGIYTGELFF
d_call: .
clone_size: .
v_call: TRBV12-5
j_call: TRBJ2-2

cdr3_aa: CATSDGPTGEGAIAGELFF
d_call: .
clone_size: .
v_call: TRBV24-1
j_call: TRBJ2-2

cdr3_aa: CASSSIDSYEQYF
d_call: .
clone_size: .
v_call: TRBV28
j_call: TRBJ2-7

cdr3_aa: CASSFRDRNYGYTF
d_call: TRBD1
clone_size: .
v_call: TRBV28
j_call: TRBJ1-2

cdr3_aa: CASSLEAGYEQYF
d_call: .
clone_size: .
v_call: TRBV7-8
j_call: TRBJ2-7

cdr3_aa: CASSRTRLGPSGEQYF
d_call: .
clone_size: many
v_call: TRBV11-2
j_call: TRBJ2-7

cdr3_aa: CASSYLAVTGVSEQYF
d_call: TRBD1
clone_size: .
v_call: TRBV6-5
j_call: TRBJ2-7

cdr3_aa: CASKQGSGTGELFF
d_call: .
clone_size: few
v_call: TRBV7-7
j_call: TRBJ2-2

cdr3_aa: CASSLVPGGEETQYF
d_call: TRBD2
clone_size: .
v_call: TRBV5-1
j_call: TRBJ2-5

cdr3_aa: CASSPPAGENEQFF
d_call: TRBD2
clone_size: .
v_call: TRBV11-3
j_call: TRBJ2-1

cdr3_aa: CASSLLSDYGYTF
d_call: .
clone_size: .
v_call: TRBV28
j_call: TRBJ1-2

cdr3_aa: CASSLASDTDTQYF
d_call: .
clone_size: .
v_call: TRBV7-9
j_call: TRBJ2-3

cdr3_aa: CATSDFTRGGDEQFF
d_call: .
clone_size: once
v_call: TRBV24-1
j_call: TRBJ2-1

cdr3_aa: CSVGGQQYEQYF
d_call: TRBD1
clone_size: .
v_call: TRBV29-1
j_call: TRBJ2-7